This is a list of T cell receptor beta chains from one sample in a study of blood T cell repertoires in COVID-19. Method: immunoSEQ multiplex PCR; TCRdb's copy keeps in-frame clones and lacks some. The sample holds some 220,000 clones, roughly 81% seen once. Sequencing was carried out using peripheral blood. Every receptor here comes from a man aged 50 or older with acute or convalescent COVID-19. Both conserved end residues are part of each CDR3. Each record gives: clone size, V gene, J gene, D gene, CDR3 protein, CDR3 DNA. D genes are given only for firm matches. Size values are once, few and many counts, or a class for expanded clones, and some rows have none.

clone size: .
V gene: TRBV11-3
J gene: TRBJ1-1
D gene: TRBD1
CDR3 protein: CASSALDRMAEAFF
CDR3 DNA: TGTGCCAGCAGCGCCCTGGACAGGATGGCTGAAGCTTTCTTT

clone size: .
V gene: TRBV18
J gene: TRBJ1-4
D gene: .
CDR3 protein: CASSPGGISTNEKLFF
CDR3 DNA: TGTGCCAGCTCACCAGGGGGGATCTCAACTAATGAAAAACTGTTTTTT

clone size: once
V gene: TRBV27
J gene: TRBJ1-1
D gene: TRBD1
CDR3 protein: CASSLGWTGNTEAFF
CDR3 DNA: TGTGCCAGCAGTTTAGGTTGGACAGGGAACACTGAAGCTTTCTTT

clone size: .
V gene: TRBV10-3
J gene: TRBJ1-6
D gene: .
CDR3 protein: CAITQTATNSPLHF
CDR3 DNA: TGTGCCATCACCCAGACAGCGACTAATTCACCCCTCCACTTT

clone size: .
V gene: TRBV7-9
J gene: TRBJ1-4
D gene: .
CDR3 protein: CASREQGGKLFF
CDR3 DNA: TGTGCCAGCAGGGAACAGGGAGGGAAACTGTTTTTT

clone size: .
V gene: TRBV3-1/TRBV3-2
J gene: TRBJ1-5
D gene: .
CDR3 protein: CASSPSPGDSPQHF
CDR3 DNA: TGTGCCAGCAGCCCATCTCCGGGGGATTCGCCCCAGCATTTT

clone size: .
V gene: TRBV30
J gene: TRBJ1-2
D gene: .
CDR3 protein: CARTGEAYGYTF
CDR3 DNA: TGTGCCCGAACGGGGGAGGCCTATGGCTACACCTTC

clone size: .
V gene: TRBV11-1
J gene: TRBJ2-5
D gene: TRBD1
CDR3 protein: CASSWGTDQYF
CDR3 DNA: TGTGCCAGCAGCTGGGGGACAGACCAGTACTTC

clone size: .
V gene: TRBV28
J gene: TRBJ1-2
D gene: .
CDR3 protein: CASNNNYGYTF
CDR3 DNA: TGTGCCTCCAACAATAACTATGGCTACACCTTC

clone size: .
V gene: TRBV5-1
J gene: TRBJ2-1
D gene: TRBD2
CDR3 protein: CASSLGAGGPLNEQFF
CDR3 DNA: TGCGCCAGCAGCTTAGGTGCGGGAGGGCCGCTCAATGAGCAGTTCTTC

clone size: .
V gene: TRBV19
J gene: TRBJ2-3
D gene: TRBD1
CDR3 protein: CASSILELTGVNLDTQYF
CDR3 DNA: TGTGCCAGTAGTATCCTTGAACTGACAGGGGTTAACTTGGATACGCAGTATTTT